This T cell receptor beta chain comes out of a study of T cell clonotyping in hematopoietic cell transplantation. About the research overall: Pretransplant recipient samples were taken after cytoreduction.

Germline loops: CDR1 SGHTA, CDR2 FQGNSA. V was clipped by 2 bases and J by 1 base, with 21 bases between them. The CDR3 consists of 19 residues. Time point denoted: recipient sample about 28 days before transplant, after cytoreduction. The method was immunoSEQ multiplex PCR; TCRdb's version includes in-frame clones alone and lacks a portion of them. The table lists tens of thousands of clones, 95% to 97% of them singletons. The sample in question was peripheral blood mononuclear cells, obtained before stem cell transplant. V gene TRBV7-2 combines with J gene TRBJ2-1; a possible D gene is TRBD1 (5 bases). The receptor comes from a woman aged 50 to 60 with acute myeloid leukemia. Some clones in this sample may be carry-over from other donors' samples. The CDR3 reads CASSLTRWARVWSYNEQFF. The CDR3 DNA sequence: TGTGCCAGCAGCTTAACCAGATGGGCCAGGGTATGGTCCTACAATGAGCAGTTCTTC.